This T cell receptor beta chain came from a study of blood T cell repertoires in COVID-19 (dated by TCRdb to the early 2020s). Describing the broader study: Samples from collaborators originated in the United States, Italy and Spain and spanned both the acute and convalescent phases of COVID-19. The samples were drawn from two sources: the first 160 participants of the ongoing ImmuneRACE study, and about 1,300 subjects contributed by 6 global collaborators. Subjects who had been exposed to COVID-19, were actively infected with it, or had recovered from it provided the deeply sampled blood TCRbeta repertoires that made up the dataset. Sample metadata almost always included a de-identified subject ID, COVID-19 status, age in years and sex. Where HLA class I and class II types were available, the types were taken from metadata supplied by the sample provider, not from assay-based typing. The prospective study material was composed of cDNA or gDNA derived from T cells, B-cell-depleted T cells, or PBMCs. The repertoires were made available in a free public database intended to serve as a resource for research on the immune response to SARS-CoV-2.

Concerning this clone: The target of this receptor is not known. No base quality information exists; no much larger clone differs at one position.

The immunoSEQ Assay, a bias-controlled multiplex PCR, was used to amplify TCRbeta CDR3 regions from genomic DNA. From the authors' description of their analysis: The number of nucleated cells in each sample was estimated from the amplification of reference gene primers within the assay. Sequence reads were collapsed and filtered to measure the absolute abundance of every unique TCRbeta CDR3 rearrangement. Productive Simpson clonality was computed per sample as the square root of Simpson's diversity index over productive rearrangements. This is the immuneACCESS table as TCRdb keeps it, with only in-frame sequences that have V and J called. A part of the clones is gone; compared with another copy, unresolved V genes explain less than half, and the rest is unexplained. V, J and clone size derive from that table, while D and trimming were established from the DNA sequence. Present in this sample are approximately 84,000 clones, 70% to 80% of which were seen just once. The top ten hold roughly 15% of the sample.

What the research found in general, with its limitations: The amount of clinical and demographic metadata varied by source and participant and was provided uncurated.

The germline V gene supplies CDR1 SGDLS and CDR2 YYNGEE. Its CDR3 holds 14 amino acids, cysteine through phenylalanine. Here the CDR3 DNA is all that survives: 42 bases in frame from base 1. A distance of 7 bases separates the germline ends of V and J, which lose 0 bases and 2 bases respectively. Whole blood was collected in K2EDTA tubes by collaborating institutions according to the institutions' own protocols. For TCRbeta analysis, collaborators shipped samples in one of three forms: frozen whole blood, isolated PBMCs, or DNA extracted from either of those sample types. Sequencing input: peripheral blood. The V gene is TRBV9 and the J gene is TRBJ2-3, with the D segment identity uncertain. This TCR was recovered from a human donor in a cohort sampled during active COVID-19. Read as DNA, the sequence is TGTGCCAGCAGCGTAGAGTCAGACACAGATACGCAGTATTTT. Protein translation: CASSVESDTDTQYF.